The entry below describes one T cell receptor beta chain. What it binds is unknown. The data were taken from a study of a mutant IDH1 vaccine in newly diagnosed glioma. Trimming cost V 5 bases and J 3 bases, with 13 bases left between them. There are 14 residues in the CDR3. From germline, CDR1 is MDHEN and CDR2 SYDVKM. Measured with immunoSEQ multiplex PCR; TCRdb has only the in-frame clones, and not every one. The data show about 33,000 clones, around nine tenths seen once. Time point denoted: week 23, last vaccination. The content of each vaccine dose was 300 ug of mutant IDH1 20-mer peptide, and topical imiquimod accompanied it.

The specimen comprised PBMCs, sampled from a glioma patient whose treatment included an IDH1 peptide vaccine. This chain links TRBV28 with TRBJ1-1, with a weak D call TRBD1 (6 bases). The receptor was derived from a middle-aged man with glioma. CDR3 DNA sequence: TGTGCCAGCAGTCGAGACAGGTTCTACACTGAAGCTTTCTTT. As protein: CASSRDRFYTEAFF.